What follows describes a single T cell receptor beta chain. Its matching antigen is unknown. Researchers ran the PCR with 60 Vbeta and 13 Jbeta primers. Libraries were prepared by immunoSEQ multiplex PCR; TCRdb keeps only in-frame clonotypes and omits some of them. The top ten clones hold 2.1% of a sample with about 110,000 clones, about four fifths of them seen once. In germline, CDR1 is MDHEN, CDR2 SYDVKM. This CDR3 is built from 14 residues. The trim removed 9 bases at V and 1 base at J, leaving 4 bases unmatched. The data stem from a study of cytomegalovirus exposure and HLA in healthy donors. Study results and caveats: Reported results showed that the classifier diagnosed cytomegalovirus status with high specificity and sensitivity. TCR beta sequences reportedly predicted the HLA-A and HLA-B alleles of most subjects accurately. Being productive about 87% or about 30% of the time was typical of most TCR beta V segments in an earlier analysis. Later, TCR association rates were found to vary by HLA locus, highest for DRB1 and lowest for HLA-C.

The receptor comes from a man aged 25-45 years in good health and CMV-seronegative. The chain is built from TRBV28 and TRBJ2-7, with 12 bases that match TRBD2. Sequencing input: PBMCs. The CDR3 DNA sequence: TGTGCCAGTCGGACTAGCGGGGTGTCCTACGAGCAGTACTTC. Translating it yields CASRTSGVSYEQYF.